This TCR beta chain comes out of a study of PD-1 blockade in classical Hodgkin lymphoma. Study-level results: Relative to healthy donors, newly diagnosed patients reportedly had lower baseline TCR diversity, which was reported as lower still in relapsed/refractory patients. Compared with baseline, CD4+ but not CD8+ TCR diversity had risen significantly by C4D1.

Every one of the patients relapsed after autologous stem cell transplantation (brentuximab vedotin exposure was variable). Trimming pared 3 bases from V and 0 bases from J, leaving 9 bases between. The germline V gene has CDR1 SQVTM and CDR2 ANQGSEA. This CDR3 contains 14 residues. Comment on this clone: Its cognate antigen is unknown.

Profiled with immunoSEQ multiplex PCR; TCRdb holds only in-frame clones, not every one. The sample carries tens of thousands of clones, 85% to 95% recorded once. The J gene is TRBJ1-3, the V gene TRBV29-1; tentatively, D is TRBD1 (5 bases). The TCR originated in a human donor with classical Hodgkin lymphoma. The source material was peripheral blood mononuclear cells (PBMCs), sampled at baseline. CDR3 in DNA: TGCAGCGTTGACGGGGGGAACTCTGGAAACACCATATATTTT. Amino acid sequence: CSVDGGNSGNTIYF.